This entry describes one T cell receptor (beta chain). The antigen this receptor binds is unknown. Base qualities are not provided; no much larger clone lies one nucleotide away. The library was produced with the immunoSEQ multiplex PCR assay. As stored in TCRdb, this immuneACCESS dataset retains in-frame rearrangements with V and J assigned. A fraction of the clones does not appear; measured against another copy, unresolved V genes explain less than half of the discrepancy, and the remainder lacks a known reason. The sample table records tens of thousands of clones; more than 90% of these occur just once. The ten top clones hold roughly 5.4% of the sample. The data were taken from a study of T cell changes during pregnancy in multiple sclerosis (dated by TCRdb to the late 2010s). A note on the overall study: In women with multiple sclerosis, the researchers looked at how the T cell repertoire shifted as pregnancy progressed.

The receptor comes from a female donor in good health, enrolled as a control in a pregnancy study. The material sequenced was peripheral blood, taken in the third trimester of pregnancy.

The DNA is as follows: TGTGCCAGCAGCAGGGACAGGGTGATCTATGGCTACACCTTC. It codes for CASSRDRVIYGYTF. The chain is made from TRBV5-4 and TRBJ1-2, and 9 junction bases match TRBD1. At the junction V is shortened by 4 bases and J by 4 bases; bases outside the gene matches: 5. Taken from the germline V gene (reference sequence), the CDR1 and CDR2 loops are SGHNT and YYREEE. From cysteine to phenylalanine, the CDR3 is 14 amino acids long. Just the 42-base CDR3 DNA is kept, in frame starting at base 1. The full variable domain, with segments outside the CDR3 supplied by the reference TRBV5-4 and TRBJ1-2 proteins, appears as ETGVTQSPTHLIKTRGQQVTLRCSSQSGHNTVSWYQQALGQGPQFIFQYYREEENGRGNFPPRFSGLQFPNYSSELNVNALELDDSALYLCASSRDRVIYGYTFGSGTRLTVV.